Presented here are 20 T cell receptor beta chains from one specimen sequenced in a study of shared clonotypes between healthy human individuals. Clones were sequenced by immunoSEQ multiplex PCR, and TCRdb holds only the in-frame ones, with some missing. The sample lists nearly 750,000 clones; roughly two thirds were seen once. Source material: memory CD4+ T cells sorted from blood. Subset here: CD45RA-negative fraction. All receptors derive from a woman aged 25 to 45 in good health.

The chain is built from TRBV7-2 and TRBJ1-1; a weak D match, TRBD1 (6 bases). The ends were cut back, 1 base at V and 3 bases at J, with 12 bases in the middle. Germline CDR1 is SGHTA and CDR2 is FQGNSA. This CDR3 has 15 residues. Here the CDR3 reads CASSLVGQGYTEAFF. Here the CDR3 DNA reads TGTGCCAGCAGCTTAGTGGGGCAGGGGTACACTGAAGCTTTCTTT.

This chain links TRBV19 with TRBJ1-5, with D possibly matching TRBD1 (5 bases). The germline CDR1 and CDR2 sequences are LNHDA and SQIVND (reference sequence). V lost 3 bases, J lost 7 bases, and 16 bases lay in between. The CDR3 contains 15 residues. The CDR3 protein is CASSIGAGRGQPQHF. CDR3 nucleotide sequence: TGTGCCAGTAGTATCGGGGCCGGCCGTGGGCAGCCCCAGCATTTT. The entire variable domain, with the rest obtained from reference TRBV19 and TRBJ1-5, is as follows: DGGITQSPKYLFRKEGQNVTLSCEQNLNHDAMYWYRQDPGQGLRLIYYSQIVNDFQKGDIAEGYSVSREKKESFPLTVTSAQKNPTAFYLCASSIGAGRGQPQHFGDGTRLSIL.

The rearrangement joins TRBV25-1 to TRBJ1-1; D is ambiguous. V lost 3 bases and J 2 bases, leaving 10 bases between the germline ends. This CDR3 is built from 14 residues. Germline assignment: CDR1 MGHDK and CDR2 SYGVNS. Here the CDR3 reads CASSEGTRNTEAFF. The CDR3, as DNA: TGTGCCAGCAGTGAGGGTACACGAAACACTGAAGCTTTCTTT.

The genes are TRBV27 and TRBJ1-2; 8 nucleotides match TRBD1. The V segment lost 4 bases and the J segment 8 bases; nucleotides outside the gene matches: 18. Germline V lookup: CDR1 MNHEY, CDR2 SMNVEV (reference sequence). This CDR3 contains 17 residues. This chain's CDR3 is CASSYRGDRPVKRGYTF. The CDR3 DNA sequence: TGTGCCAGCAGTTATCGGGGGGACAGGCCTGTGAAAAGGGGCTACACCTTC.

The chain has TRBV18 and TRBJ2-7; D call uncertain. The CDR3 extends over 11 amino acids. CDR1 is KGHSH and CDR2 is LQKENI in the germline V gene. The V and J ends lost 5 bases and 7 bases respectively, with 9 bases between them. CDR3 DNA sequence: TGTGCCAGCTCAACCGCCCGGGAGCAGTACTTC. This gives the protein CASSTAREQYF.

This clone was counted a few times. The chain has TRBV11-2 and TRBJ2-3; D is ambiguous. V dropped 3 bases and J dropped 5 bases, with 18 bases sitting between them. Germline V gene sequence: CDR1 SGHAT, CDR2 FQNNGV. The length of the CDR3 is 16 residues. DNA for the CDR3: TGTGCCAGCAGCTTGACCCTATCGGGCGCACTAGATACGCAGTATTTT. Translating it yields CASSLTLSGALDTQYF.

The chain carries TRBV7-7 and TRBJ2-3; 9 bases fit TRBD2. V dropped 5 bases and J dropped 5; count of bases not matched to a gene: 8. The CDR3 is 15 residues long. The germline gives CDR1 SSHAT, CDR2 FNYEAQ (reference sequence). The CDR3 sequence is CASSLSGSRGDTQYF. CDR3 in DNA: TGTGCCAGCAGCCTTAGCGGGAGTAGAGGAGATACGCAGTATTTT.

The gene calls are TRBV6-5 and TRBJ2-1, with TRBD2 matching over 14 bases. V lost 5 bases and J lost 11; bases outside the gene matches: 5. From germline, CDR1 is MNHEY and CDR2 SVGAGI. There are 14 residues in the CDR3. This CDR3 reads CASSPTSGRAKQFF. The CDR3 nucleotides are TGTGCCAGCAGTCCGACTAGCGGGAGGGCCAAGCAGTTCTTC.

The chain links TRBV2 to TRBJ1-1; 7 nucleotides match TRBD1. The germline V gene has CDR1 SNHLY and CDR2 FYNNEI. The CDR3 sequence is 14 residues long. With 6 bases clipped from V and 0 bases from J, the junction kept 4 bases outside the gene matches. This chain's CDR3 is CASREGQMNTEAFF. Here the CDR3 DNA reads TGTGCCAGCAGAGAGGGACAGATGAACACTGAAGCTTTCTTT.

The chain joins TRBV27 to TRBJ2-3; 11 nucleotides line up with TRBD2. The CDR3 sequence is 16 residues long. V was pared by 4 bases and J by 1 base, with 4 bases of the junction left unmatched. Germline V gives CDR1 MNHEY, CDR2 SMNVEV (reference sequence). The CDR3 DNA is TGTGCCAGCAGTTACACACTAGCGGGAGGCACAGATACGCAGTATTTT. Protein sequence: CASSYTLAGGTDTQYF.

This sequence joins TRBV28 and TRBJ1-2; 11 nucleotides line up with TRBD1. Germline V CDR1 and CDR2: MDHEN, SYDVKM. This CDR3 region has 14 residues. V gave up 6 bases and J gave up 6 bases; unmatched junction bases: 6. The CDR3 loop is CASRWGQGGHGYTF. CDR3 DNA: TGTGCCAGCAGATGGGGACAGGGGGGACATGGCTACACCTTC.

As for this clone: The sample contains more than one DNA sequence encoding this CDR3. The chain has TRBV5-1 and TRBJ2-5; unclear D gene. Germline V gene data show CDR1 as SGHRS and CDR2 as YFSETQ. CDR3 size: 13 residues. V was shortened by 2 bases and J by 2 bases, with 7 bases between the two germline ends. The CDR3 bases are TGCGCCAGCAGCTTAGGCAGTCAAGAGACCCAGTACTTC. This sequence encodes CASSLGSQETQYF.

This rearrangement joins TRBV5-8 to TRBJ1-5, with 8 bases fitting TRBD1. CDR1 is SGHTS, CDR2 YDEGEE, per germline. The CDR3 is 16 residues long. After removal of 5 bases from V and 2 bases from J, the junction contained 9 bases not matched to a gene. This CDR3 reads CASSYGQGLGNQPQHF. The CDR3, as DNA: TGTGCCAGCAGTTATGGACAGGGTTTGGGCAATCAGCCCCAGCATTTT.

This CDR3 is CASSQRTSQNYGYTF. CDR3 sequence (DNA): TGCGCCAGCAGCCAACGGACATCTCAGAACTATGGCTACACCTTC. V usage is TRBV4-1 and J usage is TRBJ1-2; a possible D gene is TRBD1 (5 bases). The CDR3 runs to 15 residues. The V gene lost 2 bases and the J gene lost 2 bases, with 12 bases spanning the gap. Germline V gene lookup returns CDR1 MGHRA and CDR2 YSYEKL.

The rearrangement joins TRBV29-1 to TRBJ1-3, with TRBD1 identical over 8 bases. This CDR3 region has 13 residues. The junction had 3 bases not matched to a gene; V was cut back by 6 bases and J by 2 bases. The germline gives CDR1 SQVTM, CDR2 ANQGSEA. CDR3 coding DNA: TGCAGCGTCCGGACAGGGACTGGAAACACCATATATTTT. Protein sequence: CSVRTGTGNTIYF.

This clone was observed a few times. This rearrangement joins TRBV28 to TRBJ2-7; 7 positions agree with TRBD2. This CDR3 has 12 residues. Germline V gene data show CDR1 as MDHEN and CDR2 as SYDVKM. CDR3: CADTREGYEQYF. Written as DNA, the CDR3 is TGTGCGGATACGAGGGAGGGCTACGAGCAGTACTTC.

The CDR3 nucleotides read TGTGCCAGCAACCCAGGGATCCCTGGGGCCAACGTCCTGACTTTC. This sequence encodes CASNPGIPGANVLTF. This chain connects TRBV7-6 to TRBJ2-6, with D maybe TRBD1 (5 bases). This CDR3 comprises 15 residues. Trimming pared 7 bases from V and 2 bases from J, leaving 12 bases between. CDR1 and CDR2 (germline): SGHVS, FNYEAQ.

Notes on this clone: A much larger clone lies one base from this, so it may be a read error. The chain uses TRBV4-2 and TRBJ1-1, with D possibly being TRBD1 (6 bases). The germline CDR1 and CDR2 sequences are LGHNA and YNFKEQ. CDR3 length: 15 amino acids. V lost 2 bases, J lost 3 bases, and 13 bases lay in between. The CDR3 loop is CASSQKEGGDTEAFF. In nucleotides, the CDR3 is TGTGCCAGCAGCCAAAAGGAGGGGGGGGACACTGAAGCTTTCTTT.

V is TRBV7-2 and J is TRBJ1-1; 11 bases map to TRBD1. The CDR3 consists of 14 residues. From germline, CDR1 is SGHTA and CDR2 FQGNSA. V lost 1 base to trimming and J lost 10 bases; unmatched junction nucleotides: 5. CDR3 DNA sequence: TGTGCCAGCAGCTTAGATGGGACAGGGGGGATAGCTTTCTTT. It encodes CASSLDGTGGIAFF.

The chain recombines TRBV27 with TRBJ2-1; TRBD1 is a possible D gene (5 bases). The germline V gene encodes CDR1 MNHEY and CDR2 SMNVEV (reference sequence). V lost 1 base to trimming and J lost 7 bases, with 8 bases between them. The CDR3 consists of 13 residues. CDR3 nucleotide sequence: TGTGCCAGCAGTTTATTTCCAGGGAATGAGCAGTTCTTC. This encodes CASSLFPGNEQFF.